This TCR beta chain was profiled in a study of T cell repertoires in cytomegalovirus infection. This clonotype was picked up many times. Its antigen is not known. Study observations and caveats: What dominated the ex vivo response were HLA-C-restricted CMV-specific TCR beta clonotypes.

From the reads, TCRdb called clonotypes with MiXCR, one entry per CDR3 protein. The data hold roughly 990,000 distinct CDR3 sequences, with approximately 32% observed a single time. Germline loops: CDR1 SEHNR, CDR2 FQNEAQ (reference sequence). After removal of 5 bases from V and 5 bases from J, the junction contained 9 bases not matched to a gene. CDR3 length: 16 amino acids. Here the sequenced sample was cultured CD8+ T cells from PBMCs, taken from culture after CMV antigen stimulation. The source is a human donor in good health (CMV status not recorded). Some clones in this sample may be carry-over from other donors' samples. The chain links TRBV7-9 to TRBJ2-5, with 12 bases lining up with TRBD2. The CDR3, as DNA: TGTGCCAGCAGCCGAGGACTAGCGGGGATGGATGAGACCCAGTACTTC. This codes for CASSRGLAGMDETQYF.